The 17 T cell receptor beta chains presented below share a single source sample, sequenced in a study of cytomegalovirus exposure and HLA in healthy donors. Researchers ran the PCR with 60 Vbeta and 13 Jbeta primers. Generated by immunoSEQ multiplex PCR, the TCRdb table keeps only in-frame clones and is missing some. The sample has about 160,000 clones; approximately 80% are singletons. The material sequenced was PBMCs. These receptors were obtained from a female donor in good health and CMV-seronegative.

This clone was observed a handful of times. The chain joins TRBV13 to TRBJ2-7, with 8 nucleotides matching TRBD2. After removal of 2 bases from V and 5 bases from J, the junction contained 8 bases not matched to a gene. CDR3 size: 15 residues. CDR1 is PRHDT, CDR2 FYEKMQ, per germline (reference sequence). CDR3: CASSLKGAGVNEQYF. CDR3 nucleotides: TGTGCCAGCAGCTTAAAGGGAGCGGGGGTTAACGAGCAGTACTTC.

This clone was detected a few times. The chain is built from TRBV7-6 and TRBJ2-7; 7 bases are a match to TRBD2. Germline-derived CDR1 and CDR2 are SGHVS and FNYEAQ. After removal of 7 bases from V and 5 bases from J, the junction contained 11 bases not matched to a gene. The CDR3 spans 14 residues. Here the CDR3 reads CASTSRGGMDEQYF. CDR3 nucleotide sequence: TGTGCCAGCACCTCAAGGGGAGGGATGGACGAGCAGTACTTC.

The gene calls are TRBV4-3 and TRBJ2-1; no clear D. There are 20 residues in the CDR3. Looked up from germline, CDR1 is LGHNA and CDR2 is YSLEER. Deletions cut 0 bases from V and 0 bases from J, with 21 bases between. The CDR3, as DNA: TGCGCCAGCAGCCAAGATCTTACGGCGGCGGAACTCGGCTCCTACAATGAGCAGTTCTTC. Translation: CASSQDLTAAELGSYNEQFF.

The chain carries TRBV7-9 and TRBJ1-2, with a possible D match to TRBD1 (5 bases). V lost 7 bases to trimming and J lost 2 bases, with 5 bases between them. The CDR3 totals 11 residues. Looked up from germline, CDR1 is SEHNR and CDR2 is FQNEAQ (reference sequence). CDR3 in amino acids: CASTGNYGYTF. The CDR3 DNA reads TGTGCCAGCACAGGGAACTATGGCTACACCTTC.

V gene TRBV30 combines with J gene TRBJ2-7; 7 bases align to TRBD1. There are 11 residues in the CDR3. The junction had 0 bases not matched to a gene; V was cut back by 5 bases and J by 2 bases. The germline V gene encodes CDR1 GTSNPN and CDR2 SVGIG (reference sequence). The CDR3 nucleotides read TGTGCCTGGGGACAGGCCTACGAGCAGTACTTC. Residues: CAWGQAYEQYF.

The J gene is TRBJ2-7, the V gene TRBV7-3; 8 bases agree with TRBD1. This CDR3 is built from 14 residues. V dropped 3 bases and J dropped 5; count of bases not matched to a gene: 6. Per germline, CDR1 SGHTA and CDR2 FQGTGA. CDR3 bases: TGTGCCAGCAGCTTTGACAGGGGATCCCACGAGCAGTACTTC. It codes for CASSFDRGSHEQYF.

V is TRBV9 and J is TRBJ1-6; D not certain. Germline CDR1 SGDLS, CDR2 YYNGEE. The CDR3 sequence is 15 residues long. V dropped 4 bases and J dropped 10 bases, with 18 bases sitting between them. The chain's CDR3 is CASSLTGEPNSPLHF. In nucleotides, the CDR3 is TGTGCCAGCAGCCTTACCGGGGAACCTAACTCACCCCTCCACTTT.

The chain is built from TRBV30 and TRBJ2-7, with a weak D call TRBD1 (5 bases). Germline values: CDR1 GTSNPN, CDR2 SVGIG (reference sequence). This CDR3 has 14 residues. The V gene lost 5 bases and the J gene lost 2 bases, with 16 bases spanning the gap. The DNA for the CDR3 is TGTGCCTGGTCAACGGCAGGGTACCCCTACGAGCAGTACTTC. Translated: CAWSTAGYPYEQYF. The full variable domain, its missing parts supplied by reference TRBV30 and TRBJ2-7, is SQTIHQWPATLVQPVGSPLSLECTVEGTSNPNLYWYRQAAGRGLQLLFYSVGIGQISSEVPQNLSASRPQDRQFILSSKKLLLSDSGFYLCAWSTAGYPYEQYFGPGTRLTVT.

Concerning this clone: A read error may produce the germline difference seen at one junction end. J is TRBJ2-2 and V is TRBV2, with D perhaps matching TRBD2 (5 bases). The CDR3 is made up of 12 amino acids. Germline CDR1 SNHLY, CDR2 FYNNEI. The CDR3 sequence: CASNWTPGELFF. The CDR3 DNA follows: TGTGCCAGCAACTGGACTCCCGGAGAGCTGTTTTTT.

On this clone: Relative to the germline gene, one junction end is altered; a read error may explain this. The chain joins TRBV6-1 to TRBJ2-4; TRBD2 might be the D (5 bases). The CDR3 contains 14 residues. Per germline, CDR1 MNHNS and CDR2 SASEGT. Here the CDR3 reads CASSGGNDKNSQYF. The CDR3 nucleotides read TGTGCCAGCAGTGGAGGGAATGACAAAAACAGTCAGTACTTC.

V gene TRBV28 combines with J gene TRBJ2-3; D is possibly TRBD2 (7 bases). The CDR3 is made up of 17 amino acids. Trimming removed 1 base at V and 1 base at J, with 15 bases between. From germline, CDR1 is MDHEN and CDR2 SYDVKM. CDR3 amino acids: CASSLFGGGGRTDTQYF. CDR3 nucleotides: TGTGCCAGCAGTTTATTCGGCGGGGGCGGACGCACAGATACGCAGTATTTT.

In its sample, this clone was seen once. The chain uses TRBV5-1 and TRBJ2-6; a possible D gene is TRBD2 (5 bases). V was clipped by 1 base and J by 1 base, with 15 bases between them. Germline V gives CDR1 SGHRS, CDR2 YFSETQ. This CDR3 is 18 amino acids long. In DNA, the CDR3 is TGCGCCAGCAGCTTGATGGCAGGAGGCTTGTCTGGGGCCAACGTCCTGACTTTC. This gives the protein CASSLMAGGLSGANVLTF.

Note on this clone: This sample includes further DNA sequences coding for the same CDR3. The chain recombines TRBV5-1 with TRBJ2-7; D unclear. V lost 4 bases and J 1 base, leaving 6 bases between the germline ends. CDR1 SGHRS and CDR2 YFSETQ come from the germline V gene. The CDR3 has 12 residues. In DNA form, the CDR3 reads TGCGCCAGCAGCCTGAGTTCCTACGAGCAGTACTTC. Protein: CASSLSSYEQYF.

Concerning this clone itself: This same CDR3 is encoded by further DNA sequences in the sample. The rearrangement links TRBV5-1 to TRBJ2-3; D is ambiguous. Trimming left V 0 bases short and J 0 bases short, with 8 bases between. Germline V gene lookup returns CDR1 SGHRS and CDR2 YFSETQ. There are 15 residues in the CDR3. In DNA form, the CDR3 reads TGCGCCAGCAGCTTGGCCGGTGGTAGCACAGATACGCAGTATTTT. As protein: CASSLAGGSTDTQYF.

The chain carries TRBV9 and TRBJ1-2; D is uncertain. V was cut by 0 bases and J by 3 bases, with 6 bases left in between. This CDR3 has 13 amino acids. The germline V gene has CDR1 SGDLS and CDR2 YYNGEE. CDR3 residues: CASSVASDYGYTF. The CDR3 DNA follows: TGTGCCAGCAGCGTAGCGAGTGACTATGGCTACACCTTC.

The CDR3 loop reads CASSDTGQGSSYNEQFF. CDR3 nucleotides: TGCGCCAGCAGTGATACGGGACAGGGGTCATCCTACAATGAGCAGTTCTTC. The chain joins TRBV10-1 to TRBJ2-1; 10 nucleotides match TRBD1. CDR1 and CDR2 from the germline V gene are WNHNN and SYGVQD (reference sequence). J lost 1 base, V lost 3 bases, and 6 bases had no gene match. The CDR3 runs 17 residues.

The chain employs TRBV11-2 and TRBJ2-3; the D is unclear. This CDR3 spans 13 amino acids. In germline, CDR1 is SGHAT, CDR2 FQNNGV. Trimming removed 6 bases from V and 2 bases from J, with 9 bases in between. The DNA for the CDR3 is TGTGCCAGCAGTATACAGTTCACAGATACGCAGTATTTT. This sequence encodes CASSIQFTDTQYF.